This T cell receptor (beta chain) was identified in a study of blood T cell repertoires in COVID-19. Some clones are missing from TCRdb's copy, which holds only in-frame ones; the method was immunoSEQ multiplex PCR. Here the sample spans about 300,000 clones, roughly 86% being singletons. CDR1 is WNHNN, CDR2 SYGVQD, per germline (reference sequence). The ends lost 6 bases at V and 0 bases at J; junction bases unmatched: 6. This CDR3 is 18 amino acids long. The chain recombines TRBV10-1 with TRBJ2-1, with 15 bases matching TRBD2. The sequenced material came from PBMCs or T cells enriched from blood (not recorded which). The sequence was obtained from a woman between 45 and 60 years old who had been exposed to COVID-19. CDR3 loop: CASSTGLAGGSSYNEQFF. CDR3 DNA sequence: TGCGCCAGCAGCACAGGACTAGCGGGGGGGAGCTCCTACAATGAGCAGTTCTTC.